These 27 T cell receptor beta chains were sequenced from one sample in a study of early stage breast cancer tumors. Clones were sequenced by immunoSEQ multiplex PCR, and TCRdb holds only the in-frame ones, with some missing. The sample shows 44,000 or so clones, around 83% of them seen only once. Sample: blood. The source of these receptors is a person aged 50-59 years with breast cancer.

The CDR3 spells CAISEGRRTLDYGYTF. The CDR3 DNA is TGTGCCATCAGTGAAGGGCGGAGAACCCTTGACTATGGCTACACCTTC. The chain couples TRBV10-3 to TRBJ1-2; D unresolved. Germline loops: CDR1 ENHRY, CDR2 SYGVKD. The CDR3 contains 16 residues. Trimming removed 3 bases from V and 3 bases from J, with 17 bases in between.

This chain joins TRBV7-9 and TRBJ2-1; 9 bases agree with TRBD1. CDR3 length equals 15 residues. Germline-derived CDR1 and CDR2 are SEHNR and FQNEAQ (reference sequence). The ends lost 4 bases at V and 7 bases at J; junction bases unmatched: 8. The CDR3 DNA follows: TGTGCCAGCAGCTCACTTGGGACAGGGTGGAATGAGCAGTTCTTC. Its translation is CASSSLGTGWNEQFF.

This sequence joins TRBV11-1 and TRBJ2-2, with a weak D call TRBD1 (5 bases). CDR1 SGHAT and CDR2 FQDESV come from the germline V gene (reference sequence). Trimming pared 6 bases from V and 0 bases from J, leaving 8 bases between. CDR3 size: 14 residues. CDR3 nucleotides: TGTGCCAGCAGTGGCAGGGCGAACACCGGGGAGCTGTTTTTT. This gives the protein CASSGRANTGELFF.

The CDR3 DNA is TGTGCCAGCAGCTTCCTGCTACTAGCGACTTCTCGGGATGAGCAGTTCTTC. Protein: CASSFLLLATSRDEQFF. This sequence joins TRBV7-8 and TRBJ2-1; 7 nucleotides match TRBD2. There are 17 residues in the CDR3. J gave up 8 bases and V 3 bases, and 16 bases lay outside the gene matches. Germline CDR1 and CDR2: SGHVS and FQNEAQ.

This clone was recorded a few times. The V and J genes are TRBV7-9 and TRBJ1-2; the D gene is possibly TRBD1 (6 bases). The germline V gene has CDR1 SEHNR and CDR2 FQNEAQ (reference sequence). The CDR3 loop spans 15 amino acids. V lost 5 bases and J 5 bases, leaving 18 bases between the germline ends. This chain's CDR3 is CASSLSLGQLYGYTF. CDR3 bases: TGTGCCAGCAGCCTATCACTTGGACAGCTTTATGGCTACACCTTC.

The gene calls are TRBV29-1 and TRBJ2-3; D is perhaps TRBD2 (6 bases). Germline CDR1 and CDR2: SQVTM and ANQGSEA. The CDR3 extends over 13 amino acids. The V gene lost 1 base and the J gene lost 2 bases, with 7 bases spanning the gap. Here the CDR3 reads CSVEGLDTDTQYF. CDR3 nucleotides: TGCAGCGTTGAAGGACTAGACACAGATACGCAGTATTTT.

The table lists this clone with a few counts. The CDR3 sequence: CASSEGGETQYF. The CDR3 DNA follows: TGTGCCAGCAGTGAGGGGGGAGAGACCCAGTACTTC. This chain uses TRBV2 with TRBJ2-5; tentative D call: TRBD2 (6 bases). Germline CDR1 SNHLY, CDR2 FYNNEI. The germline V and J ends were trimmed by 3 bases and 4 bases, with 6 bases remaining between them. The CDR3 has 12 residues.

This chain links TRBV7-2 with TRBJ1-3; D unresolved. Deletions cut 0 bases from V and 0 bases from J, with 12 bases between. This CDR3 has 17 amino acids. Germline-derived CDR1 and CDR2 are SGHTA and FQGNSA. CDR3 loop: CASSLAGGTSSGNTIYF. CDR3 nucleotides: TGTGCCAGCAGCTTAGCGGGTGGCACCAGCTCTGGAAACACCATATATTTT.

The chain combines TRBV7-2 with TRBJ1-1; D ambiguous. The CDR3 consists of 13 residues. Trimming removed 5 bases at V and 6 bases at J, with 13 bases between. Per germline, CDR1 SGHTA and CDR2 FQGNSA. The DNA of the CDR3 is TGTGCCAGCAGCAGTAAGGCAGGAGCTGAAGCTTTCTTT. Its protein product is CASSSKAGAEAFF.

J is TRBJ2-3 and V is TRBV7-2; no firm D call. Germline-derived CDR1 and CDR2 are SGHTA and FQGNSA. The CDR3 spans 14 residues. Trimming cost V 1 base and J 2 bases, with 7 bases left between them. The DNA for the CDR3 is TGTGCCAGCAGCTTAGGGCTGTTCACAGATACGCAGTATTTT. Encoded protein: CASSLGLFTDTQYF.

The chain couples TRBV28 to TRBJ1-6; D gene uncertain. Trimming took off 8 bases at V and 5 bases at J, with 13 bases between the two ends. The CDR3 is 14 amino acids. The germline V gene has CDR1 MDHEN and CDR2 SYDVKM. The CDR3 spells CASAAVRDNSPLHF. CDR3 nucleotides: TGTGCCAGCGCCGCAGTGAGGGATAATTCACCCCTCCACTTT.

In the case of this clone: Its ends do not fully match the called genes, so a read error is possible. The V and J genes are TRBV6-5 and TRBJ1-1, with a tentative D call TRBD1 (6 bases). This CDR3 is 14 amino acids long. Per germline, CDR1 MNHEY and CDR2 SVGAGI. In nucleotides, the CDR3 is TGTACCAGCAGTCGACAGGAGAGGAACACTGAAGCTTTCTTT. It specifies CTSSRQERNTEAFF.

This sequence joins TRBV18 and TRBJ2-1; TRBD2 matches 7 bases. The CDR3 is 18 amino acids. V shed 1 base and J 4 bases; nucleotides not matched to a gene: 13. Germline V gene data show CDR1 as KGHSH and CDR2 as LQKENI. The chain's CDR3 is CASSPLDLLASAYNEQFF. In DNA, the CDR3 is TGTGCCAGCTCACCACTCGACCTACTAGCGAGCGCGTACAATGAGCAGTTCTTC.

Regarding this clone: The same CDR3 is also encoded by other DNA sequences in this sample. CDR3 in DNA: TGTGCCAGCAGCCAAGATGGGGCGGGAGGCGGAGATACGCAGTATTTT. Its translation is CASSQDGAGGGDTQYF. The chain uses TRBV4-2 and TRBJ2-3; 8 bases match TRBD2. The CDR3 is 16 residues long. CDR1 and CDR2 (germline): LGHNA, YNFKEQ. J gave up 5 bases and V 0 bases, and 7 bases lay outside the gene matches.

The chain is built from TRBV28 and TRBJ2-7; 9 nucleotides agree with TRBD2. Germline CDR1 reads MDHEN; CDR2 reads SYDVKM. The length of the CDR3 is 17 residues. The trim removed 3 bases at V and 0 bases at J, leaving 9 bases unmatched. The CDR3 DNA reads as TGTGCCAGCAGTTTCCCAGAAAGCGGGGGGCTCTCCTACGAGCAGTACTTC. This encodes CASSFPESGGLSYEQYF.

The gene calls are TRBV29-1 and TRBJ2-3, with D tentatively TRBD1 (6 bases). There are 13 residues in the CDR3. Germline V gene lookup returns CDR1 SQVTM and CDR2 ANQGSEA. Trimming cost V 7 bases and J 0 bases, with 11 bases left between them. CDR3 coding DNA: TGCAGCGCCACGACAGGTAGCACAGATACGCAGTATTTT. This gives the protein CSATTGSTDTQYF.

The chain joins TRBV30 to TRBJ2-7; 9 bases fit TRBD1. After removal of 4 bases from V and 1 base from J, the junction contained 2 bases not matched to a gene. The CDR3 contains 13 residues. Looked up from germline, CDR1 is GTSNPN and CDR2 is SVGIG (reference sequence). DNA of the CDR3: TGTGCCTGGACCGGGACAGGGTCCTACGAGCAGTACTTC. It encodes CAWTGTGSYEQYF.

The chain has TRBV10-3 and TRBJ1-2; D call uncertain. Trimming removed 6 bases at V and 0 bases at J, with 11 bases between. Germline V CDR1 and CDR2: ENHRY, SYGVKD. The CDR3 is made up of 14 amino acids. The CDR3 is CAISQERANYGYTF. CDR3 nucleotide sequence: TGTGCCATCAGCCAAGAGAGGGCTAACTATGGCTACACCTTC.

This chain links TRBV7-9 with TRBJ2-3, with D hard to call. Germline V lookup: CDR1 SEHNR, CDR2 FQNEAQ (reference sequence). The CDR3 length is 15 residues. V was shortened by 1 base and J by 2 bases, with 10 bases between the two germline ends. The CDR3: CASSLVAIFTDTQYF. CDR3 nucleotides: TGTGCCAGCAGCTTAGTGGCTATTTTCACAGATACGCAGTATTTT.

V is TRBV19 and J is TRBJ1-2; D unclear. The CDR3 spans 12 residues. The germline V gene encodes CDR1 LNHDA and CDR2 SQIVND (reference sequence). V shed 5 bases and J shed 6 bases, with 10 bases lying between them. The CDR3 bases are TGTGCCAGTAGTGAGAGGAGTAATGGCTACACCTTC. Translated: CASSERSNGYTF.

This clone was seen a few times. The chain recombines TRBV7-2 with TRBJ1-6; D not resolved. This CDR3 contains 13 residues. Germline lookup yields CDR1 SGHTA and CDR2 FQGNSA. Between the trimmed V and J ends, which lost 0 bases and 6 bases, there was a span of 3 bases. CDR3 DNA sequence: TGTGCCAGCAGCTTAGCGCTTAATTCACCCCTCCACTTT. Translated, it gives CASSLALNSPLHF.

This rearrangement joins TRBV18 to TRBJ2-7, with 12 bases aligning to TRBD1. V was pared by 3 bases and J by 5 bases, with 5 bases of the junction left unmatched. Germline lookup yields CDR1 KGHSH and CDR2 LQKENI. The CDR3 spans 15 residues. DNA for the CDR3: TGTGCCAGCTCACCGGCGGGGACAGGGGGCAACGAGCAGTACTTC. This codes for CASSPAGTGGNEQYF.

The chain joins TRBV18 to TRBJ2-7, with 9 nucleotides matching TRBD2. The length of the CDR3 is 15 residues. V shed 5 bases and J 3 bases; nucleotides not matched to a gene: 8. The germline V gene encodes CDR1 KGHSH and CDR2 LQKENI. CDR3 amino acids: CASSSLAGTSYEQYF. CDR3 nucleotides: TGTGCCAGCTCATCCCTAGCGGGAACAAGCTACGAGCAGTACTTC.

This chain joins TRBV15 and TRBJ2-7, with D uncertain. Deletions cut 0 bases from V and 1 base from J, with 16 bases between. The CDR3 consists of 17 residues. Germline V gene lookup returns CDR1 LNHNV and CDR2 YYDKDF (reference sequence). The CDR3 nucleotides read TGTGCCACCAGCAGAGATCTGGGATTCAGCGTATCCTACGAGCAGTACTTC. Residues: CATSRDLGFSVSYEQYF.

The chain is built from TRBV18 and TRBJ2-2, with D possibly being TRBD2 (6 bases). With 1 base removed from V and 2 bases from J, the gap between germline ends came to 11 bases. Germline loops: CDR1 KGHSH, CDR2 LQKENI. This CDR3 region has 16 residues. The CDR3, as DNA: TGTGCCAGCTCACCACTCGGGGGACCAAACACCGGGGAGCTGTTTTTT. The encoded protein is CASSPLGGPNTGELFF.

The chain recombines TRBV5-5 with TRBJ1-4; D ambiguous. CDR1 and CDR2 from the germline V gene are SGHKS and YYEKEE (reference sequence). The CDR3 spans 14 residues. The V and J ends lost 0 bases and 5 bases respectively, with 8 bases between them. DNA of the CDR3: TGTGCCAGCAGCTTGGCCAGGAGCAATGAAAAACTGTTTTTT. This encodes CASSLARSNEKLFF.

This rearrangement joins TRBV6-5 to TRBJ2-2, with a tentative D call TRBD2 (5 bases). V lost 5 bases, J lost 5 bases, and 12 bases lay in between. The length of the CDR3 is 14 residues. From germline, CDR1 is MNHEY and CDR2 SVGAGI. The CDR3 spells CASSGFSGTGELFF. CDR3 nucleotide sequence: TGTGCCAGCAGTGGTTTTTCGGGGACCGGGGAGCTGTTTTTT.